The clone carrying this TCR beta chain came up a few times. The data derive from a study of blood T cell repertoires in COVID-19. Looking at the study overall: The United States, Italy and Spain provided the acute and convalescent COVID-19 samples. PBMCs, B-cell-depleted T cells, or T cells provided the cDNA or gDNA that made up the material.

The V gene lost 2 bases and the J gene lost 0 bases, with 8 bases spanning the gap. The germline V gene has CDR1 SNHLY and CDR2 FYNNEI. This CDR3 contains 15 residues. Repertoires were generated with immunoSEQ multiplex PCR, while TCRdb's copy carries only in-frame clones and drops some. The repertoire consists of around 170,000 clones, with around 67% occurring once and the leading ten covering less than 3%. This clonotype originated in a woman at least 80 years old with acute or convalescent COVID-19. The chain recombines TRBV2 with TRBJ1-5; D unclear. Sequenced: peripheral blood. In nucleotides, the CDR3 is TGTGCCAGCAGTGAACAAGAGTATAGCAATCAGCCCCAGCATTTT. Amino acid sequence: CASSEQEYSNQPQHF.